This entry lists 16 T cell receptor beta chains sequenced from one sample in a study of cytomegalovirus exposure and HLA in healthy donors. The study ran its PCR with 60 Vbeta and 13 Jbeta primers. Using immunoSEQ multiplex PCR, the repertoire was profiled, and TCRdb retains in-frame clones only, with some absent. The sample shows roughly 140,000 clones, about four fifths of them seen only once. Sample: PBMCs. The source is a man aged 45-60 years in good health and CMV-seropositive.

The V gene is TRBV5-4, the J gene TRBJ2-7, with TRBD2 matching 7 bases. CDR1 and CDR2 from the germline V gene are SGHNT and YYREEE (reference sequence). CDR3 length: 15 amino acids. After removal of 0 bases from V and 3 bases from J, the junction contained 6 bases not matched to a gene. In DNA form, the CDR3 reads TGTGCCAGCAGCTTGGAGCGGGGCGGGTTCTACGAGCAGTACTTC. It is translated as CASSLERGGFYEQYF.

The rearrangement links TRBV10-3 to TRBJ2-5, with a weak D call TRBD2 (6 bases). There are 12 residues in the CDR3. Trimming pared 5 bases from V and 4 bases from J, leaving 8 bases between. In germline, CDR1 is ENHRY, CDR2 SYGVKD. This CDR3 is CAISTAGETQYF. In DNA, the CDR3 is TGTGCCATCAGTACAGCGGGAGAGACCCAGTACTTC.

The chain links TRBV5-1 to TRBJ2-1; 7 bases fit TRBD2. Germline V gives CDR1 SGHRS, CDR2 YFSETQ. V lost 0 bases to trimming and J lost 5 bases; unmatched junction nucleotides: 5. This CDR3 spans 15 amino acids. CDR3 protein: CASSLGGSRNNEQFF. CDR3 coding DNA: TGCGCCAGCAGCTTGGGCGGGAGTAGGAACAATGAGCAGTTCTTC.

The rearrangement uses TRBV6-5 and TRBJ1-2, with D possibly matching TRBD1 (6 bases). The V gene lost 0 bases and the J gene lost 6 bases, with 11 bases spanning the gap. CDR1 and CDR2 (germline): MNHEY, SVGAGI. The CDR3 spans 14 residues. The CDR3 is CASSYSRAGDGYTF. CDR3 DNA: TGTGCCAGCAGTTACTCGAGGGCAGGGGATGGCTACACCTTC.

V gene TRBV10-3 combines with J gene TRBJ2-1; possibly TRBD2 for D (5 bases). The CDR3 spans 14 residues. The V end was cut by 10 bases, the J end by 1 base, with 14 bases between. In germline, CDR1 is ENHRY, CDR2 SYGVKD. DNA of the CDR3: TGTGCCAGCGCTCGCCGGGAATCCTACAATGAGCAGTTCTTC. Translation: CASARRESYNEQFF.

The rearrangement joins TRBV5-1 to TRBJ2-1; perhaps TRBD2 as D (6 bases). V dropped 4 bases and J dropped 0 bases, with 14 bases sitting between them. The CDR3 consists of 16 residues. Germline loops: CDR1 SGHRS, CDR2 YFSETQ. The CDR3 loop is CASSAGPVSSYNEQFF. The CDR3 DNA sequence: TGCGCCAGCAGCGCGGGACCCGTGAGCTCCTACAATGAGCAGTTCTTC. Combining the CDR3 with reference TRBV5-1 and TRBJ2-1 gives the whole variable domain KAGVTQTPRYLIKTRGQQVTLSCSPISGHRSVSWYQQTPGQGLQFLFEYFSETQRNKGNFPGRFSGRQFSNSRSEMNVSTLELGDSALYLCASSAGPVSSYNEQFFGPGTRLTVL.

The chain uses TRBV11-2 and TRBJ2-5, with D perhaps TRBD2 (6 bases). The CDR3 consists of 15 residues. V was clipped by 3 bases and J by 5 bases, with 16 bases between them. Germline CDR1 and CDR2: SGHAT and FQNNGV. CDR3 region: CASSLFGGSGETQYF. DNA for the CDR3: TGTGCCAGCAGCTTGTTTGGAGGGAGTGGGGAGACCCAGTACTTC.

The CDR3 DNA reads as TGTGCCAGCAGCCAAGGGGGGGGAAAAAACACTGAAGCTTTCTTT. As protein: CASSQGGGKNTEAFF. The chain links TRBV7-9 to TRBJ1-1; D possibly corresponds to TRBD1 (6 bases). V gave up 5 bases and J gave up 2 bases, with 15 bases separating them. Germline V gene data show CDR1 as SEHNR and CDR2 as FQNEAQ (reference sequence). CDR3 length: 15 amino acids.

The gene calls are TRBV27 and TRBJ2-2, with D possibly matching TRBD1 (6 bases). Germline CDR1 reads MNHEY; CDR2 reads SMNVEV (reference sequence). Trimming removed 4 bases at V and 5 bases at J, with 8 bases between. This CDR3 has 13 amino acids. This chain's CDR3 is CASSSQGTGELFF. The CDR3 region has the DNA TGTGCCAGCAGTTCACAGGGAACCGGGGAGCTGTTTTTT.

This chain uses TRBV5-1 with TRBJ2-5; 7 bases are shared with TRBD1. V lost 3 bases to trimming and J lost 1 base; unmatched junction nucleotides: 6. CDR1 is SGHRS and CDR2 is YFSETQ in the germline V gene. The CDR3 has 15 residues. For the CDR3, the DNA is TGCGCCAGCAGCTCCGGGACAGCCTTCCAAGAGACCCAGTACTTC. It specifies CASSSGTAFQETQYF.

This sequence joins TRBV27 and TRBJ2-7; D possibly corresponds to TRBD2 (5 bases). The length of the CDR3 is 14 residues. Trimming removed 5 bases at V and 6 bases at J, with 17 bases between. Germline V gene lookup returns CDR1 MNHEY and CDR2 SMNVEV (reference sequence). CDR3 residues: CASSKNGIGSEQYF. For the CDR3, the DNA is TGTGCCAGCAGTAAGAACGGGATAGGTAGCGAGCAGTACTTC.

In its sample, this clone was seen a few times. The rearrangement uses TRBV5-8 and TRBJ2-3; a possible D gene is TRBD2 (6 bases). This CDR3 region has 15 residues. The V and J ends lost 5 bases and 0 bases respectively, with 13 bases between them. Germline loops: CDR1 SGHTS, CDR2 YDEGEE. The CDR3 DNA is TGTGCCAGCAGACTGGTACTAGCTAGCACAGATACGCAGTATTTT. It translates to CASRLVLASTDTQYF.

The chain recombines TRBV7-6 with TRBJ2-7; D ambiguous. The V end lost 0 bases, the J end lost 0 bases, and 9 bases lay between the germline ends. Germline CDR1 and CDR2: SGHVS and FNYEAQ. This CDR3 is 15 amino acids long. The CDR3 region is CASSLAPGSSYEQYF. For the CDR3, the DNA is TGTGCCAGCAGCTTAGCCCCGGGTAGCTCCTACGAGCAGTACTTC. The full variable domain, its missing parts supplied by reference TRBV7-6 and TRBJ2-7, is GAGVSQSPRYKVTKRGQDVALRCDPISGHVSLYWYRQALGQGPEFLTYFNYEAQQDKSGLPNDRFSAERPEGSISTLTIQRTEQRDSAMYRCASSLAPGSSYEQYFGPGTRLTVT.

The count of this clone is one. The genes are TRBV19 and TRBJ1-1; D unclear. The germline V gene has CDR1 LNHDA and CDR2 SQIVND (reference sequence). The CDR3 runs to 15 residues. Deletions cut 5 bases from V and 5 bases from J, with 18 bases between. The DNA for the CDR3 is TGTGCCAGTAGTTCTCCGTCGGCCCACGGGACTGAAGCTTTCTTT. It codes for CASSSPSAHGTEAFF.

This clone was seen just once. In nucleotides, the CDR3 is TGTGCCAGCTCCCAACTCCCGTCCGATACGCAGTATTTT. It yields the protein CASSQLPSDTQYF. The chain couples TRBV18 to TRBJ2-3; D remains ambiguous. V lost 6 bases, J lost 6 bases, and 13 bases lay in between. The CDR3 loop spans 13 amino acids. In germline, CDR1 is KGHSH, CDR2 LQKENI.

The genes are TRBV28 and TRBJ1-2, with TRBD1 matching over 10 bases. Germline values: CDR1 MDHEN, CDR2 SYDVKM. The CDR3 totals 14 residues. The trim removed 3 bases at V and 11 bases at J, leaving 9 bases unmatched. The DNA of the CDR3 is TGTGCCAGCAGTTTCCAAGGACAGGGGGTACGTTACACCTTC. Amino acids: CASSFQGQGVRYTF.